The 5 T cell receptor beta chains in this list originate from one sample, sequenced in a study of blood T cell repertoires in COVID-19. The assay was immunoSEQ multiplex PCR, and TCRdb's table has in-frame clones only and misses some. There are a few hundred thousand clones in the sample; around 83% occur only once, and 5% to 6% lies in the top ten. Material: PBMCs or T cells enriched from blood (not recorded which). The receptors were sampled from a woman aged 45-59 years who had recovered from COVID-19.

The chain combines TRBV4-3 with TRBJ2-2; D gene uncertain. Trimming removed 1 base from V and 0 bases from J, with 9 bases in between. Germline lookup yields CDR1 LGHNA and CDR2 YSLEER. The CDR3 contains 16 residues. The chain's CDR3 is CASSQGAATNTGELFF. CDR3 coding DNA: TGCGCCAGCAGCCAAGGGGCAGCAACGAACACCGGGGAGCTGTTTTTT.

The rearrangement joins TRBV7-2 to TRBJ1-2, with TRBD1 matching over 8 bases. The CDR3 runs to 15 residues. V dropped 1 base and J dropped 6; count of bases not matched to a gene: 7. Germline loops: CDR1 SGHTA, CDR2 FQGNSA. This chain's CDR3 is CASSLETGDLNGYTF. The CDR3, as DNA: TGTGCCAGCAGCTTAGAGACAGGGGATTTGAATGGCTACACCTTC. The variable domain in full, completed from reference TRBV7-2 and TRBJ1-2, reads GAGVSQSPSNKVTEKGKDVELRCDPISGHTALYWYRQSLGQGLEFLIYFQGNSAPDKSGLPSDRFSAERTGGSVSTLTIQRTQQEDSAVYLCASSLETGDLNGYTFGSGTRLTVV.

The chain joins TRBV30 to TRBJ1-2, with 7 bases identical to TRBD1. The ends lost 0 bases at V and 2 bases at J; junction bases unmatched: 6. Germline lookup yields CDR1 GTSNPN and CDR2 SVGIG (reference sequence). The CDR3 consists of 15 residues. CDR3 nucleotide sequence: TGTGCCTGGAGTGTACCTAGGGGGCCCAACTATGGCTACACCTTC. This gives the protein CAWSVPRGPNYGYTF.

The V and J genes are TRBV9 and TRBJ2-4; D possibly corresponds to TRBD1 (5 bases). The germline gives CDR1 SGDLS, CDR2 YYNGEE. The V end was cut by 0 bases, the J end by 2 bases, with 9 bases between. The CDR3 has 15 amino acids. Here the CDR3 DNA reads TGTGCCAGCAGCGTAGAGCCAGGGACCAAAAACATTCAGTACTTC. It yields the protein CASSVEPGTKNIQYF.

The V and J genes are TRBV5-1 and TRBJ1-2; D is possibly TRBD1 (5 bases). This CDR3 spans 12 amino acids. CDR1 is SGHRS, CDR2 YFSETQ, per germline. V gave up 5 bases and J gave up 3 bases, with 8 bases separating them. The CDR3 spells CASRETDYGYTF. The CDR3 DNA reads as TGCGCCAGCAGGGAGACAGACTATGGCTACACCTTC.